Shown below are 25 T cell receptor beta chains from a single sample sequenced in a study of vaccination effects on CD4 cells after COVID-19 (dated by TCRdb to 2022 to 2024). The library was built by means of the immunoSEQ multiplex PCR assay. TCRdb carries this immuneACCESS record with in-frame sequences only. Its versions omit some clonotypes, under half of them owing to an unresolved V gene in the studies checked, with the rest unexplained. The sample yields 65,000 to 80,000 clones; about 74% were counted once. The top ten clonotypes cover about 2.1% of the sample. These receptors have no identified antigens. After around eleven days of culture, CD4+ T cells were isolated with the EasySep CD4+ T cell isolation kit. The sample consisted of CD4+ T cells from PBMCs cultured without peptide, taken before COVID-19 vaccination. The source of these receptors is a human donor who received a COVID-19 vaccine.

This clone was seen a single time. CDR3 DNA: TGCGCCAGTCCACAGGGGAGAAGGGCAACTAATGAAAAACTGTTTTTT. As protein: CASPQGRRATNEKLFF. The rearrangement joins TRBV4-1 to TRBJ1-4; 7 bases map to TRBD1. From germline, CDR1 is MGHRA and CDR2 YSYEKL. V dropped 9 bases and J dropped 0; count of bases not matched to a gene: 10. This CDR3 has 16 amino acids.

The chain combines TRBV24-1 with TRBJ2-1; D is unclear. This CDR3 has 12 amino acids. CDR1 is KGHDR, CDR2 SFDVKD, per germline. Trimming took 2 bases from V and 2 from J, leaving 0 bases between them. CDR3 protein: CATSDSYNEQFF. CDR3 bases: TGTGCCACCAGTGATTCCTACAATGAGCAGTTCTTC.

The V gene is TRBV11-2, the J gene TRBJ2-5, with TRBD2 as a possible D gene (5 bases). CDR3 length equals 14 residues. CDR1 is SGHAT, CDR2 FQNNGV, per germline. V was pared by 5 bases and J by 0 bases, with 10 bases between. The CDR3: CASSRSGNQETQYF. The DNA for the CDR3 is TGTGCCAGCAGCCGAAGCGGAAACCAAGAGACCCAGTACTTC.

The chain's CDR3 is CASSQALGVSGANVLTF. In nucleotides, the CDR3 is TGCGCCAGCAGCCAGGCGTTGGGGGTCTCTGGGGCCAACGTCCTGACTTTC. The chain has TRBV4-1 and TRBJ2-6; D is perhaps TRBD1 or TRBD2 (5 bases each). This CDR3 is 17 amino acids long. The germline V gene has CDR1 MGHRA and CDR2 YSYEKL. V was cut by 3 bases and J by 0 bases, with 12 bases left in between.

The chain carries TRBV4-1 and TRBJ2-5; 8 positions match TRBD2. Germline values: CDR1 MGHRA, CDR2 YSYEKL. The CDR3 contains 14 residues. V shed 4 bases and J 4 bases; nucleotides not matched to a gene: 5. CDR3 coding DNA: TGCGCCAGCAGCCTGGGACTAGACGCAGAGACCCAGTACTTC. It yields the protein CASSLGLDAETQYF.

This clone was seen once. The gene calls are TRBV7-8 and TRBJ2-1, with 10 bases that match TRBD2. The CDR3 has 16 amino acids. Germline V gene sequence: CDR1 SGHVS, CDR2 FQNEAQ. Losses at the gene ends were 5 bases for V and 9 bases for J; bases not matched to a gene: 13. CDR3 nucleotides: TGTGCCAGCAGCACGGGGGCAAGACTAGCGGGCATTGAGCAGTTCTTC. As protein: CASSTGARLAGIEQFF.

The CDR3 coding sequence is TGTGCCAGCAGCTTACTGGACGGACCCTATGGCTACACCTTC. It specifies CASSLLDGPYGYTF. The chain has TRBV7-8 and TRBJ1-2; D unclear. Per germline, CDR1 SGHVS and CDR2 FQNEAQ. The CDR3 contains 14 residues. V was shortened by 2 bases and J by 4 bases, with 11 bases between the two germline ends.

The chain has TRBV3-1 (or the pseudogene TRBV3-2) and TRBJ2-3; 15 positions agree with TRBD2. Trimming removed 3 bases from V and 0 bases from J; junction bases left unmatched: 10. CDR3 length: 20 amino acids. In germline, CDR1 is LGHDT, CDR2 YNNKEL (reference sequence). The DNA of the CDR3 is TGTGCCAGCAGCCACTATAGGACTAGCGGGGGGGCCTCGAGCACAGATACGCAGTATTTT. Protein: CASSHYRTSGGASSTDTQYF.

This rearrangement joins TRBV7-9 to TRBJ2-1; 8 nucleotides line up with TRBD1. J was trimmed by 3 bases and V by 3 bases; bases with no gene match: 7. This CDR3 contains 16 residues. CDR1 is SEHNR and CDR2 is FQNEAQ in the germline V gene (reference sequence). CDR3 sequence (DNA): TGTGCCAGCAGCTTTGTCCCCGGACAGGGCTACAATGAGCAGTTCTTC. It encodes CASSFVPGQGYNEQFF. Supplemented by reference TRBV7-9 and TRBJ2-1, the full variable domain reads DTGVSQNPRHKITKRGQNVTFRCDPISEHNRLYWYRQTLGQGPEFLTYFQNEAQLEKSRLLSDRFSAERPKGSFSTLEIQRTEQGDSAMYLCASSFVPGQGYNEQFFGPGTRLTVL.

This clone was recorded once. The CDR3 protein is CASSQDETGGNQPQHF. DNA of the CDR3: TGCGCCAGCAGCCAAGATGAGACAGGGGGCAATCAGCCCCAGCATTTT. This sequence joins TRBV4-1 and TRBJ1-5; the match to TRBD1 covers 8 bases. Germline V CDR1 and CDR2: MGHRA, YSYEKL. The CDR3 is 16 amino acids. With 0 bases clipped from V and 2 bases from J, the junction kept 3 bases outside the gene matches.

The gene calls are TRBV9 and TRBJ1-3, with D unclear. Germline V lookup: CDR1 SGDLS, CDR2 YYNGEE. V lost 0 bases, J lost 0 bases, and 13 bases lay in between. This CDR3 is built from 17 residues. In nucleotides, the CDR3 is TGTGCCAGCAGCGTAGGTGTGACGCCCAGCTCTGGAAACACCATATATTTT. It is translated as CASSVGVTPSSGNTIYF.

The V gene is TRBV12-3 or TRBV12-4, the J gene TRBJ2-5, with a possible D match to TRBD2 (6 bases). The V and J ends lost 1 base and 7 bases respectively, with 10 bases between them. The CDR3 length is 13 residues. The CDR3 DNA reads as TGTGCCAGCAGTTTAGAAGCGGGCGGGACCCAGTACTTC. As protein: CASSLEAGGTQYF.

The rearrangement links TRBV5-4 to TRBJ2-3, with TRBD2 matching over 13 bases. The V gene end was trimmed by 4 bases and the J gene end by 2 bases; junction bases not matched to a gene: 4. The length of the CDR3 is 16 residues. Germline CDR1 reads SGHNT; CDR2 reads YYREEE (reference sequence). The CDR3 DNA is TGTGCCAGCAGCAGACTAGCGGGGGGCCACACAGATACGCAGTATTTT. Translating gives CASSRLAGGHTDTQYF.

This chain joins TRBV29-1 and TRBJ2-1; no clear D gene. Trimming shortened V by 5 bases and J by 0 bases, and 11 bases separated the two germline ends. The CDR3 is 14 residues long. Germline V gene lookup returns CDR1 SQVTM and CDR2 ANQGSEA. CDR3 DNA sequence: TGCAGCGTTCCAAAGGGAAGCTCCTACAATGAGCAGTTCTTC. The encoded protein is CSVPKGSSYNEQFF.

The chain couples TRBV6-2 or TRBV6-3 to TRBJ2-1, with unresolved D. The CDR3 spans 12 residues. CDR1 is MNHEY and CDR2 is SVGEGT in the germline V gene. Trimming cost V 4 bases and J 15 bases, with 16 bases left between them. The CDR3 bases are TGTGCCAGCAGTTTGCGCGTTTCTTTCCCGTTCTTC. Encoded protein: CASSLRVSFPFF.

The chain is built from TRBV5-1 and TRBJ1-1; D not resolved. The V end was cut by 3 bases, the J end by 0 bases, with 6 bases between. The CDR3 extends over 13 amino acids. Germline V gene lookup returns CDR1 SGHRS and CDR2 YFSETQ. The CDR3 loop reads CASSYGLNTEAFF. As DNA, the CDR3 is TGCGCCAGCAGCTATGGACTGAACACTGAAGCTTTCTTT.

This clone has just a few counts. The rearrangement joins TRBV14 to TRBJ1-5; the D gene is possibly TRBD1 (5 bases). The germline gives CDR1 SGHDN, CDR2 FVKESK. This CDR3 region has 13 residues. V gave up 1 base and J gave up 6 bases, with 7 bases separating them. The CDR3 loop reads CASSQGGTQPQHF. The CDR3 DNA is TGTGCCAGCAGCCAAGGGGGCACTCAGCCCCAGCATTTT.

J is TRBJ2-3 and V is TRBV5-1, with 7 bases fitting TRBD1. Germline CDR1 reads SGHRS; CDR2 reads YFSETQ. CDR3 length: 14 amino acids. With 2 bases clipped from V and 2 bases from J, the junction kept 2 bases outside the gene matches. The DNA of the CDR3 is TGCGCCAGCAGCTTAGGGACAGACACAGATACGCAGTATTTT. The encoded protein is CASSLGTDTDTQYF.

The J gene is TRBJ1-1, the V gene TRBV4-3; 9 nucleotides line up with TRBD1. CDR3 size: 14 residues. Per germline, CDR1 LGHNA and CDR2 YSLEER. Unmatched junction bases numbered 5, after V lost 0 bases and J lost 9 bases. The CDR3 is CASSQDSGTGKAFF. For the CDR3, the DNA is TGCGCCAGCAGCCAAGATAGCGGGACAGGGAAAGCTTTCTTT.

The rearrangement links TRBV6-5 to TRBJ1-3; D gene ambiguous. Trimming took 5 bases from V and 4 from J, leaving 6 bases between them. This CDR3 comprises 12 residues. Germline V CDR1 and CDR2: MNHEY, SVGAGI. CDR3 protein: CASSSEGNTIYF. The CDR3 DNA sequence: TGTGCCAGCAGTAGCGAGGGAAACACCATATATTTT.

V and J are TRBV4-1 and TRBJ1-4; unclear D gene. This CDR3 contains 17 residues. Germline V lookup: CDR1 MGHRA, CDR2 YSYEKL. With 0 bases removed from V and 0 bases from J, the gap between germline ends came to 11 bases. The CDR3 sequence is CASSQDRASTTNEKLFF. CDR3 sequence (DNA): TGCGCCAGCAGCCAAGATCGGGCATCCACAACTAATGAAAAACTGTTTTTT.

The CDR3 spells CASSLDRYQETQYF. CDR3 in DNA: TGTGCCAGCAGCCTCGACAGGTACCAAGAGACCCAGTACTTC. The chain employs TRBV11-1 and TRBJ2-5; D might be TRBD1 (6 bases). This CDR3 has 14 amino acids. Germline V gives CDR1 SGHAT, CDR2 FQDESV (reference sequence). Trimming removed 5 bases at V and 0 bases at J, with 10 bases between. Using reference TRBV11-1 and TRBJ2-5 for the parts outside the CDR3, the full variable domain is EAEVAQSPRYKITEKSQAVAFWCDPISGHATLYWYRQILGQGPELLVQFQDESVVDDSQLPKDRFSAERLKGVDSTLKIQPAELGDSAMYLCASSLDRYQETQYFGPGTRLLVL.

This CDR3 is CASSPLQEDSPLHF. CDR3 in DNA: TGTGCCAGCTCACCTCTCCAGGAAGATTCACCCCTCCACTTT. The V gene is TRBV18, the J gene TRBJ1-6; D gene uncertain. The V end was cut by 3 bases, the J end by 8 bases, with 11 bases between. CDR3 length: 14 residues. Germline V gene data show CDR1 as KGHSH and CDR2 as LQKENI.

This clone appeared once. The chain carries TRBV10-3 and TRBJ2-3; no clear D gene. Per the germline V gene, CDR1 is ENHRY and CDR2 is SYGVKD. The V and J ends lost 10 bases and 4 bases respectively, with 18 bases between them. The CDR3 extends over 14 amino acids. The CDR3 protein is CASKTPTGPDTQYF. In DNA, the CDR3 is TGTGCCAGCAAGACTCCAACCGGCCCAGATACGCAGTATTTT.

This clone was picked up one time. The gene calls are TRBV24-1 and TRBJ2-3, with 12 bases that match TRBD2. V dropped 7 bases and J dropped 3; count of bases not matched to a gene: 10. Germline CDR1 reads KGHDR; CDR2 reads SFDVKD. CDR3 size: 17 residues. CDR3 DNA: TGTGCCACCAGCGATCTAGCGGGGGGGGACCTGACAGATACGCAGTATTTT. Its protein product is CATSDLAGGDLTDTQYF.